This TCR beta chain appears in the sequencing data of a study of shared clonotypes between healthy human individuals. Study overall: Serving as donors were a couple of women and three men, whose ages spanned 18 to 49. Findings of the study overall: An effect of sequencing depth on clonotype sharing among donors was expected.

This clone appeared once. Its antigen is unknown. CD4+ cells were split into CD45RA+ naive and CD45RA-negative memory subsets. Sequencing was performed with immunoSEQ multiplex PCR; in TCRdb, only in-frame clones are kept and a portion is missing. The sample records hundreds of thousands of clones, around four fifths being singletons. V lost 0 bases and J 2 bases, leaving 12 bases between the germline ends. Germline V gives CDR1 KGHSH, CDR2 LQKENI. The CDR3 sequence is 16 residues long. The receptor comes from a man aged 25 to 45 in good health. The rearrangement links TRBV18 to TRBJ2-3, with D tentatively TRBD1 or TRBD2 (7 bases each). The specimen was memory CD4+ T cells sorted from blood. Specified subset: CD45RA-negative fraction. Here the CDR3 reads CASSPPGGGLTDTQYF. The CDR3 DNA follows: TGTGCCAGCTCACCACCGGGAGGGGGCCTCACAGATACGCAGTATTTT.